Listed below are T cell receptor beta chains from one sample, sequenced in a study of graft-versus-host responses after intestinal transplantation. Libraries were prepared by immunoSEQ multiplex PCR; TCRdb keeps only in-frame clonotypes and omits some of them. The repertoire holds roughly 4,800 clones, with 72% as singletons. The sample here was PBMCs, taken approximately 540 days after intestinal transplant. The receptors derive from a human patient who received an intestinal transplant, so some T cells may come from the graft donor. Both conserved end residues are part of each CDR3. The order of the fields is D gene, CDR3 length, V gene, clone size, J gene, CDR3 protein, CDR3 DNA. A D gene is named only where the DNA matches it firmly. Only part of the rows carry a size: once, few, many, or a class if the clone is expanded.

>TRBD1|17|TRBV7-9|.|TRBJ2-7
CASSSSFGTGASYEQYF
TGTGCCAGCAGCTCAAGTTTCGGGACAGGGGCCTCCTACGAGCAGTACTTC
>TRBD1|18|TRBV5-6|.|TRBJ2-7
CASSLVGTGIRSAYEQYF
TGTGCCAGCAGCTTGGTTGGGACAGGCATCCGTTCAGCCTACGAGCAGTACTTC
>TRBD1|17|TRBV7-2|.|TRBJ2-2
CPSSGGDRGLETGELFF
TGTCCCAGCAGCGGGGGGGACAGGGGGCTAGAAACCGGGGAGCTGTTTTTT
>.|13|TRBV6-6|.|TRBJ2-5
CASREPVGETQYF
TGTGCCAGCAGGGAGCCGGTTGGGGAGACCCAGTACTTC
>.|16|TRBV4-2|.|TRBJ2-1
CASSQDGDGQSNEQFF
TGTGCCAGCAGCCAAGATGGGGACGGACAGAGCAATGAGCAGTTCTTC
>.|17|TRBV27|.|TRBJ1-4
CASSLLGTFATNEKLFF
TGTGCCAGCAGTCTATTAGGGACCTTTGCAACTAATGAAAAACTGTTTTTT
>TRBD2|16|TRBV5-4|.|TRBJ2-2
CASSGRAGALDGELFF
TGTGCCAGCAGCGGCAGAGCGGGGGCGCTAGACGGGGAGCTGTTTTTT
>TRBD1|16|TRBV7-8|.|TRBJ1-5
CASSRRTGEGNQPQHF
TGTGCCAGCAGCCGAAGGACAGGGGAAGGCAATCAGCCCCAGCATTTT
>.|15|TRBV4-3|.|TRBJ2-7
CASSRETAPRVEQYF
TGCGCCAGCAGCCGCGAGACCGCCCCTCGGGTGGAGCAGTACTTC
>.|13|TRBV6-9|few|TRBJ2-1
CASSPASYNEQFF
TGTGCCAGCAGCCCAGCTTCCTACAATGAGCAGTTCTTC
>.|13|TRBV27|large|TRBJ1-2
CASSLRTDYGYTF
TGTGCCAGCAGTTTAAGGACGGACTATGGCTACACCTTC
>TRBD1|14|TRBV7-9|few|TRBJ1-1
CASSLTGGITEAFF
TGTGCCAGCAGCTTGACAGGGGGTATCACTGAAGCTTTCTTT
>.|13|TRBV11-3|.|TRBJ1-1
CASSLDLPTEAFF
TGTGCCAGCAGCTTAGATCTCCCCACTGAAGCTTTCTTT
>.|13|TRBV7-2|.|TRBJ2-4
CASSLGLKNIQYF
TGTGCCAGCAGCTTAGGGCTTAAAAACATTCAGTACTTC
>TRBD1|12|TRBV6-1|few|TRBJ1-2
CASTDREESYTF
TGTGCCAGCACAGACAGGGAAGAAAGCTACACCTTC
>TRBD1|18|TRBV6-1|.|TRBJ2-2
CASSELPGGGSNTGELFF
TGTGCCAGCAGTGAACTCCCAGGGGGCGGATCGAACACCGGGGAGCTGTTTTTT
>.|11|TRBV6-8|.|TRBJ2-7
CASSAWDEQYF
TGTGCCAGCAGTGCATGGGACGAGCAGTACTTC
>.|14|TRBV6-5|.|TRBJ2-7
CASSYRGASYEQYF
TGTGCCAGCAGTTACCGGGGGGCTTCCTACGAGCAGTACTTC